The present TCR beta chain was sequenced within a study of cytomegalovirus exposure and HLA in healthy donors. At the level of the study: Later, an analysis reported that the roughly 120 validation repertoires had used the same platform as the approximately 670 first-cohort repertoires.

The roughly 120-subject validation cohort, separate from the 666-subject first cohort, included the donors. The table came from immunoSEQ multiplex PCR; TCRdb's copy has only in-frame clones and leaves some out. The sample includes 97,000 or so clones, roughly 87% of them seen just once. Concerning this clone: What it binds is not known.

Germline V gives CDR1 MNHNS, CDR2 SASEGT. V was clipped by 6 bases and J by 6 bases; unmatched bases: 13. This CDR3 is built from 15 residues. Whole-study results and caveats: Most observed TCR sequences were rare, whereas some public TCRs were detected in many donors. Subsequent analysis of the 120 or so validation repertoires found a tendency for first-cohort TCR clusters to co-occur.

The chain employs TRBV6-1 and TRBJ2-7, with 8 bases identical to TRBD2. The source material was PBMCs. This TCR came from a man between 18 and 35 years old in good health and CMV-seropositive. DNA for the CDR3: TGTGCCAGCAGACCTAGTCGGGGGGGGGCCTTCGAGCAGTACTTC. Translating gives CASRPSRGGAFEQYF.